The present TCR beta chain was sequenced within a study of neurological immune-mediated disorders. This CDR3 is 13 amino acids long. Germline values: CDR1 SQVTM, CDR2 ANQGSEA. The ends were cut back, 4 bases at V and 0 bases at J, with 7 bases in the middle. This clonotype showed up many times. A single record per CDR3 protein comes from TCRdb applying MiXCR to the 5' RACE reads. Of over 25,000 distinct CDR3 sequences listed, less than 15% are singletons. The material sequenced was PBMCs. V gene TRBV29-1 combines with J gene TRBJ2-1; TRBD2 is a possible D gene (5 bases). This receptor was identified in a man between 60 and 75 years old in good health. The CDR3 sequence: CSVVRDSYNEQFF. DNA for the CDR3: TGCAGCGTTGTCCGGGACTCCTACAATGAGCAGTTCTTC.